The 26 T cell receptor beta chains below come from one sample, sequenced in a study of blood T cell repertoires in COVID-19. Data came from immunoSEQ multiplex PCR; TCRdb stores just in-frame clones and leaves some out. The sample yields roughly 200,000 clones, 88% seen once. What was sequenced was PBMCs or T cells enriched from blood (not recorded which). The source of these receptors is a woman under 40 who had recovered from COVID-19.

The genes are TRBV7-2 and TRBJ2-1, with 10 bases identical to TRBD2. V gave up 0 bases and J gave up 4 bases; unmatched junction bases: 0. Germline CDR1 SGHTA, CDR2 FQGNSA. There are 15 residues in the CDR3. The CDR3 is CASSLASGGYNEQFF. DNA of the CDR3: TGTGCCAGCAGCTTAGCTAGCGGGGGGTACAATGAGCAGTTCTTC.

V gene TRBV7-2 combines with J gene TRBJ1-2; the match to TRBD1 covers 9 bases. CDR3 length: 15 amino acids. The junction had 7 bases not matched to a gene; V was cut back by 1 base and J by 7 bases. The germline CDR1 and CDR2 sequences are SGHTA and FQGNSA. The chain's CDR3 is CASSLVGQGRAGYTF. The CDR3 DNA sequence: TGTGCCAGCAGCTTAGTCGGACAGGGGAGGGCTGGCTACACCTTC.

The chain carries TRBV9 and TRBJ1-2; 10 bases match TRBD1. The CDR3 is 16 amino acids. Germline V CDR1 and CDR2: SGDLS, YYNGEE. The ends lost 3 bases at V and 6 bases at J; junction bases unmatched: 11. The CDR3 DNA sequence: TGTGCCAGCAGCGGCGGGACAGGGGACTTTTTGGATGGCTACACCTTC. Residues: CASSGGTGDFLDGYTF. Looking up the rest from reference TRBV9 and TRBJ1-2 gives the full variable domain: DSGVTQTPKHLITATGQRVTLRCSPRSGDLSVYWYQQSLDQGLQFLIQYYNGEERAKGNILERFSAQQFPDLHSELNLSSLELGDSALYFCASSGGTGDFLDGYTFGSGTRLTVV.

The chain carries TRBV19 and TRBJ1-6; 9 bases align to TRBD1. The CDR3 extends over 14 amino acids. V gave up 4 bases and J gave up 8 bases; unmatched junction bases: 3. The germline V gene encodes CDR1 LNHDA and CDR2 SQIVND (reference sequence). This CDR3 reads CASSNGQGYSPLHF. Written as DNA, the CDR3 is TGTGCCAGTAGTAACGGACAGGGGTATTCACCCCTCCACTTT.

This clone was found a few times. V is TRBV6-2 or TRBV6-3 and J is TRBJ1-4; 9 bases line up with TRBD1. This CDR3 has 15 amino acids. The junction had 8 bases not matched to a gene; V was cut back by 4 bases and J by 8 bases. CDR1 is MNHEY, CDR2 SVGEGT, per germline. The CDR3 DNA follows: TGTGCCAGCAGTTCTGGACGGACAGGGGACGAAAAACTGTTTTTT. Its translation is CASSSGRTGDEKLFF.

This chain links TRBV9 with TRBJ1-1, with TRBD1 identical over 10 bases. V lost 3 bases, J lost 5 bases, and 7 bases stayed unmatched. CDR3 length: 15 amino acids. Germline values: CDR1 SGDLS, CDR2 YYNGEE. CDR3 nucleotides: TGTGCCAGCAGCGAACGGACAGGGGGAGGAACTGAAGCTTTCTTT. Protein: CASSERTGGGTEAFF.

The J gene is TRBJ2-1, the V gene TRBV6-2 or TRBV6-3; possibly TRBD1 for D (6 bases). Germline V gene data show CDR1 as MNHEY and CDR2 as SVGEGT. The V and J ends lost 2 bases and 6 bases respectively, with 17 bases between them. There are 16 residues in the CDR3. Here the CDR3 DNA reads TGTGCCAGCAGTTACGTGAGAGGGGGTATCGGCAATGAGCAGTTCTTC. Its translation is CASSYVRGGIGNEQFF.

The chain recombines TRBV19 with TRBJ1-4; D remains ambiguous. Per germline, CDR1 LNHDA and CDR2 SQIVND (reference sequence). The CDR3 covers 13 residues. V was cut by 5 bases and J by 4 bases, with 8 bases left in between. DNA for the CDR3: TGTGCCAGTAGTCCGACAAGTAATGAAAAACTGTTTTTT. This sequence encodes CASSPTSNEKLFF.

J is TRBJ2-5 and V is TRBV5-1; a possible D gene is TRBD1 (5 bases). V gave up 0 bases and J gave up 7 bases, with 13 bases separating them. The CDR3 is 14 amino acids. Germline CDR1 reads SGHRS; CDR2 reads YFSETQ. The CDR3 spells CASSLGQAGATQYF. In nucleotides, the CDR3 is TGCGCCAGCAGCTTGGGGCAGGCTGGGGCGACCCAGTACTTC.

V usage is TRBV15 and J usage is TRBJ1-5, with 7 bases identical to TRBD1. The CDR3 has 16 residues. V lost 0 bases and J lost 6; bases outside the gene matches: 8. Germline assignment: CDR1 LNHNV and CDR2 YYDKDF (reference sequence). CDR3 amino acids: CATSRDRQGGGQPQHF. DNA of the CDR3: TGTGCCACCAGCAGAGATAGGCAGGGGGGAGGTCAGCCCCAGCATTTT.

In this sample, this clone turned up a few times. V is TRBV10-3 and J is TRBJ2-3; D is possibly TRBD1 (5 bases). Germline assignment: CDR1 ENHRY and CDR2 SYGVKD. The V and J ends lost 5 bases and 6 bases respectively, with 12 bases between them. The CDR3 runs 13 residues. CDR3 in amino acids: CAISRQRSDTQYF. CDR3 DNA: TGTGCCATCAGTAGACAGAGATCCGATACGCAGTATTTT.

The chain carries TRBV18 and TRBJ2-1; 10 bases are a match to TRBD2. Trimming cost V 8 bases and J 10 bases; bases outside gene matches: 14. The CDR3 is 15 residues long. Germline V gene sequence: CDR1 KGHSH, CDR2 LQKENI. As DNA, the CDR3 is TGTGCCAGCGATGGCATAGCGGGGGGTCCGTCGGAGCAGTTCTTC. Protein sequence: CASDGIAGGPSEQFF.

The CDR3 protein is CASSLGTGGEAFF. CDR3 DNA: TGTGCCAGCAGTTTAGGGACAGGGGGCGAAGCTTTCTTT. This chain uses TRBV6-5 with TRBJ1-1; TRBD1 aligns across 12 bases. The CDR3 covers 13 residues. Per the germline V gene, CDR1 is MNHEY and CDR2 is SVGAGI. V was clipped by 4 bases and J by 8 bases; unmatched bases: 2.

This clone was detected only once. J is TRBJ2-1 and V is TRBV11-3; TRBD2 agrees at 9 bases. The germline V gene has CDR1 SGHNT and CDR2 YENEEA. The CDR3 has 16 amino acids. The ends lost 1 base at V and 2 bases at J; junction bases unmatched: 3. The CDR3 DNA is TGTGCCAGCAGCTTAGGCCCTAGCGGGGCCTACAATGAGCAGTTCTTC. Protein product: CASSLGPSGAYNEQFF.

CDR3 loop: CASSWRGRGAGGYTF. DNA of the CDR3: TGTGCCAGCAGTTGGCGCGGCAGAGGCGCGGGCGGCTACACCTTC. The chain carries TRBV6-2 or TRBV6-3 and TRBJ1-2; D gene unclear. Germline CDR1 MNHEY, CDR2 SVGEGT. Trimming removed 4 bases from V and 8 bases from J, with 20 bases in between. The CDR3 spans 15 residues.

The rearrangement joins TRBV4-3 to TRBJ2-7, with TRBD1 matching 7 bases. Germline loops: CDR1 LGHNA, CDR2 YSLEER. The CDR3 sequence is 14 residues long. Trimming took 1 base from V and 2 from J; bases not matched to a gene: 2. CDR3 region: CASSQGQGAYEQYF. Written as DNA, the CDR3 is TGCGCCAGCAGCCAAGGGCAGGGGGCCTACGAGCAGTACTTC.

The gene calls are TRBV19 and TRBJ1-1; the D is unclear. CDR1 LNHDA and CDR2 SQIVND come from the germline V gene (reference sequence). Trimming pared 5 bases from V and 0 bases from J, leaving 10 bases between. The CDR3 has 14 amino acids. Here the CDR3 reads CASSAGLMNTEAFF. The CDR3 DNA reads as TGTGCCAGTAGTGCGGGCCTGATGAACACTGAAGCTTTCTTT.

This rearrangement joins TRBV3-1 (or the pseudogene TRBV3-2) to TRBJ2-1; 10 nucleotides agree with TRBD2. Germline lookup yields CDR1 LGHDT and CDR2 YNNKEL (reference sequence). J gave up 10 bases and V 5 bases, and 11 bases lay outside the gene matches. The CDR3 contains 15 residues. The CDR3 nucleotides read TGTGCCAGCAGCGCCACTAGCGGGGTGCCGCTAGAGCAGTTCTTC. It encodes CASSATSGVPLEQFF.

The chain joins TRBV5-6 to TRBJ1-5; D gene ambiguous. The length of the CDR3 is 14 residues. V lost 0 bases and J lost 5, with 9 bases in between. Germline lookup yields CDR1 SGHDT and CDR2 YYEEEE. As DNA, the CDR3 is TGTGCCAGCAGCTTGGTACACGAGGATCAGCCCCAGCATTTT. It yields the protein CASSLVHEDQPQHF.

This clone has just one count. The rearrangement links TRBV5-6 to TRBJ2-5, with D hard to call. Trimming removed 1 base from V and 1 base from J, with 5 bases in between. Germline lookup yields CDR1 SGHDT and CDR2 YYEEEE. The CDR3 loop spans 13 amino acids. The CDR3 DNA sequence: TGTGCCAGCAGCTTGACAGCCCAAGAGACCCAGTACTTC. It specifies CASSLTAQETQYF.

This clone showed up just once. CDR3 coding DNA: TGTGCCAGCTCCCGACAGGGGATCTTATACGAGCAGTACTTC. It encodes CASSRQGILYEQYF. V is TRBV27 and J is TRBJ2-7; the match to TRBD1 covers 8 bases. The CDR3 is made up of 14 amino acids. V gave up 8 bases and J gave up 4 bases; unmatched junction bases: 10. Germline-derived CDR1 and CDR2 are MNHEY and SMNVEV (reference sequence).

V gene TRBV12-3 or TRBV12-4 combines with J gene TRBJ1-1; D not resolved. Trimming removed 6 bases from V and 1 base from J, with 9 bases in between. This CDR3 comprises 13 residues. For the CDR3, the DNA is TGTGCCAGCAGACACAGCACGAACACTGAAGCTTTCTTT. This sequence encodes CASRHSTNTEAFF.

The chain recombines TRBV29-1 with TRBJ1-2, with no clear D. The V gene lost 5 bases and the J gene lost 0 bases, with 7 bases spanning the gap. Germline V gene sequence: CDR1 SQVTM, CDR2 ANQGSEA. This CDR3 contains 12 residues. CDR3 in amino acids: CSVSGTNYGYTF. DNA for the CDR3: TGCAGCGTTTCCGGGACTAACTATGGCTACACCTTC.

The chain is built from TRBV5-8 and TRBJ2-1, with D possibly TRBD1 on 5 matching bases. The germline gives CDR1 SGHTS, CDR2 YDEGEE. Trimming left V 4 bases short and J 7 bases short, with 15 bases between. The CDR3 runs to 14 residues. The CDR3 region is CASSTRKGLNEQFF. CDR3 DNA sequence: TGTGCCAGCAGCACCAGGAAGGGGTTGAATGAGCAGTTCTTC. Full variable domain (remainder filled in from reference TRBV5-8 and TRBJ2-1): EAGVTQSPTHLIKTRGQQATLRCSPISGHTSVYWYQQALGLGLQFLLWYDEGEERNRGNFPPRFSGRQFPNYSSELNVNALELEDSALYLCASSTRKGLNEQFFGPGTRLTVL.

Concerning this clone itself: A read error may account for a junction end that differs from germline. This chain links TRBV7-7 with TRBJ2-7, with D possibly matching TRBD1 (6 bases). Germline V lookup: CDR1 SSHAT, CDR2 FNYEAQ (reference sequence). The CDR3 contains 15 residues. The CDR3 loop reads CASSLAMGQAYEQYF. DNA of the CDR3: TGTGCTAGCAGCTTAGCTATGGGACAAGCCTACGAGCAGTACTTC.

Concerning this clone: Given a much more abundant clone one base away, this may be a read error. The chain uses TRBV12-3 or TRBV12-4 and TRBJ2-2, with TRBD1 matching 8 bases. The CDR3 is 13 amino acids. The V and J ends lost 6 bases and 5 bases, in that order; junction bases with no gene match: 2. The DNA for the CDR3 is TGTGCCAGCAGACAGGGGGAGACCGGGGAGCTGTTTTTT. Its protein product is CASRQGETGELFF.